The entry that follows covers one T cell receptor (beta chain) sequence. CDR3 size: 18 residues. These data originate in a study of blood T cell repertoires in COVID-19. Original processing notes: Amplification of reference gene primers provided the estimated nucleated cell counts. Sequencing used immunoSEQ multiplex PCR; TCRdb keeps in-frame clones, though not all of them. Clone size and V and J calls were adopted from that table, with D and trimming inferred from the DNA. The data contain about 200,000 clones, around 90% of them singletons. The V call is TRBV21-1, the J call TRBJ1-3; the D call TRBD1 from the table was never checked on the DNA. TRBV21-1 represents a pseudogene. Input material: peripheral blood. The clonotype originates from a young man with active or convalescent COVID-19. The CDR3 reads CASRPKTSTGVSGNTIYF. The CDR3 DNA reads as TGTGCCAGCAGGCCGAAGACTTCAACAGGAGTCTCTGGAAACACCATATATTTT.